The clone carrying this T cell receptor (beta chain) was counted between two and nine times. This entry belongs to a study of regulatory T cells in long-lasting Graves disease. iRepertoire HTBI primers and Arm-PCR of CDR3 regions built TCR beta libraries. Using its own MiXCR run on the multiplex PCR reads, TCRdb lists one record per CDR3 protein. Of 600,000 to 850,000 distinct CDR3 sequences in the sample, about 30% are singletons; the top ten hold 40% to 55%. After removal of 4 bases from V and 2 bases from J, the junction contained 5 bases not matched to a gene. The CDR3 totals 15 residues. Germline V CDR1 and CDR2: MNHNS, SASEGT. Indicated time point: persistent/refractory GD, antithyroid drugs over 5 years with positive TRAb. Preparation of the TCR library used RNA extracted from PBMCs.

The sample here was peripheral blood mononuclear cells (PBMCs), taken when the disease was refractory, from a patient treated with antithyroid drugs. The V and J genes are TRBV6-1 and TRBJ1-2, with 9 bases lining up with TRBD1. This clonotype was sampled from a female donor with Graves disease. CDR3 sequence reads: CASSANRGRNYGYTF. As DNA, the CDR3 is TGTGCCAGCAGTGCTAACAGGGGGCGCAACTATGGCTACACCTTC.